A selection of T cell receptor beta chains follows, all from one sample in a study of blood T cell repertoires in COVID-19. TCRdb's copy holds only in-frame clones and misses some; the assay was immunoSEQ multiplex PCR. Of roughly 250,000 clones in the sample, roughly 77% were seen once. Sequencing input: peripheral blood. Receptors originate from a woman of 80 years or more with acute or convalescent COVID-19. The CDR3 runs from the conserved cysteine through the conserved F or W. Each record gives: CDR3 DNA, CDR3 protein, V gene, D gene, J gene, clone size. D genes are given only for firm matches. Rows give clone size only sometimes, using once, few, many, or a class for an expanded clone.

TGTGCCAGCAGCCCTCGGACAGGGCTCGGCAAGAACACTGAAGCTTTCTTT CASSPRTGLGKNTEAFF TRBV7-2 TRBD1 TRBJ1-1 once
TGTGCCAGCAGCTCTACTAGTGCTAGCACAGATACGCAGTATTTT CASSSTSASTDTQYF TRBV11-3 - TRBJ2-3 -
TGCGCCAGCAGCTTGTACCCCGGGTCCTACAATGAGCAGTTCTTC CASSLYPGSYNEQFF TRBV5-1 - TRBJ2-1 once
TGTGCCAGCAGCCCTTCTCCCACAGATACGCAGTATTTT CASSPSPTDTQYF TRBV11-2 - TRBJ2-3 -
TGTGCCAGCAGCGTAGAGGGGAATGTCGGTGAAAAACTGTTTTTT CASSVEGNVGEKLFF TRBV9 - TRBJ1-4 -
TGTGCCAGCAGTGAAGGATTGGACAGGGCCCTACCCCTCCACTTT CASSEGLDRALPLHF TRBV2 TRBD1 TRBJ1-6 -
TGCGCCAGCAGCCCAGGACAGGGGGTGGAGACCCAGTACTTC CASSPGQGVETQYF TRBV5-1 TRBD1 TRBJ2-5 -
TGTGCCAGCAGCTCAAGGGGAGGGGAGACCCAGTACTTC CASSSRGGETQYF TRBV7-2 TRBD2 TRBJ2-5 -
TGCGCCAGCAGCCAAGAGGTCAGGGGATCCTATGGCTACACCTTC CASSQEVRGSYGYTF TRBV4-3 - TRBJ1-2 -
TGTGCCAGCAGCTTACTAGCGGGGTCGTTCACCGGGGAGCTGTTTTTT CASSLLAGSFTGELFF TRBV7-2 TRBD2 TRBJ2-2 -
TGCGCCAGCAGCCAAGATATCGGGAGGGTAGGGGAGGGTAATCAGCCCCAGCATTTT CASSQDIGRVGEGNQPQHF TRBV4-1 - TRBJ1-5 few
TGTGCCAGTAGTCTGGGAGGAGCCTATAATTCACCCCTCCACTTT CASSLGGAYNSPLHF TRBV19 - TRBJ1-6 -
TGTGCGACTGTATGGGAGCAGTACTTC CATVWEQYF TRBV21-1 - TRBJ2-7 -
TGTGCCAGCAGTTACTCGCGGGGGTTTGCTTTCTTT CASSYSRGFAFF TRBV6-5 - TRBJ1-1 once
TGTGCCAGCAAACCCCGGGACTATAATTCACCCCTCCACTTT CASKPRDYNSPLHF TRBV6-5 - TRBJ1-6 once
TGTGCCAGTAGTATTACGAGAGCGGGGGGGCCGGGCATTCAGTACTTC CASSITRAGGPGIQYF TRBV19 TRBD2 TRBJ2-4 few
TGCGCCAGCAGCTCGGGGACAGCCAACACTGAAGCTTTCTTT CASSSGTANTEAFF TRBV5-1 TRBD1 TRBJ1-1 -
- CASTSGGQGDGYTF TRBV19 - TRBJ1-2 -
TGCGCCAGCACACTGGGACAGGCAAACACTGAAGCTTTCTTT CASTLGQANTEAFF TRBV10-2 TRBD1 TRBJ1-1 -
TGTGCCAGTAGTATGGTGTCAGGGGGCTGGACAGATACGCAGTATTTT CASSMVSGGWTDTQYF TRBV19 TRBD1 TRBJ2-3 -
TGCAGTGCTAGTGAGGGGACAGGGGCGACAGATACGCAGTATTTT CSASEGTGATDTQYF TRBV20-1 TRBD1 TRBJ2-3 -
TGCGCCAGCAGCTTGGCCGCGGGTCAGGGGGGTGAGCAGTTCTTC CASSLAAGQGGEQFF TRBV5-1 - TRBJ2-1 -
TGTGCCAGCAGTGATCGGAGCCCCGACTATGGCTACACCTTC CASSDRSPDYGYTF TRBV2 - TRBJ1-2 -
TGTGCCAGCAGCAAAGGAGGCACTAGCTCCTTCTCAGATACGCAGTATTTT CASSKGGTSSFSDTQYF TRBV21-1 - TRBJ2-3 once
TGTGCCTGGACTAGCGGGAACACCGGGGAGCTGTTTTTT CAWTSGNTGELFF TRBV30 TRBD2 TRBJ2-2 -
TGTGCCAGCAGTGAAAGCTCAGGGTCCGTCTATGGCTACACCTTC CASSESSGSVYGYTF TRBV2 - TRBJ1-2 -
TGTGCCAGCAGCTTGGTCCCGGGAAGCCTCGCTCAACTGTTTTTT CASSLVPGSLAQLFF TRBV5-6 - TRBJ1-4 -
TGTGCCAGCAGCCAAGATTTGGCTAGCGGGAGCCGGCAGTTCTTC CASSQDLASGSRQFF TRBV3-1/TRBV3-2 TRBD2 TRBJ2-1 -
TGTGCCAGCAGTGAACCCGGGCTAGCGGGTGTCGATGAGCAGTTCTTC CASSEPGLAGVDEQFF TRBV25-1 TRBD2 TRBJ2-1 few
TGCGCCAGCAGCCAAGAGGGATCGCAGCTGGGCTCGGGAGAGCAGTTCTTC CASSQEGSQLGSGEQFF TRBV4-1 - TRBJ2-1 -
TGTGCCACCGGGGTGGCGGGGGCCCGTAATGAAAAACTGTTTTTT CATGVAGARNEKLFF TRBV15 - TRBJ1-4 -
TGTGCCAGCAGTCAACAGGGGGGAGATGAAAAACTGTTTTTT CASSQQGGDEKLFF TRBV6-5 TRBD1 TRBJ1-4 -
TGCGCCAGCAAAAAAGGTAGCGGGAATATCCACAATGAGCAGTTCTTC CASKKGSGNIHNEQFF TRBV5-1 TRBD2 TRBJ2-1 -
TGTGCCAGCAGTAAACAGGGGGGGGGACTAGCCTTATACAATGAGCAGTTCTTC CASSKQGGGLALYNEQFF TRBV2 - TRBJ2-1 few
TGTGCCAGCAGCGCCAGGACTAGCGGACTGCAAGAGACCCAGTACTTC CASSARTSGLQETQYF TRBV11-2 TRBD2 TRBJ2-5 -
TGTGCCAGCAGTTACGATCCAGGGCGTAACGAGCAGTACTTC CASSYDPGRNEQYF TRBV6-5 - TRBJ2-7 -
TGTGCCAGCAGCCCGACAGGGGGAGGCTACGAGCAGTACTTC CASSPTGGGYEQYF TRBV4-2 TRBD1 TRBJ2-7 few
TGTGCCAGCAGTTTAGGACGTCCGGGACTAGCGGGTGAGCAGTTCTTC CASSLGRPGLAGEQFF TRBV27 TRBD2 TRBJ2-1 -
TGTGCCAGCAGTGGGACAGGGCCCCCCTACGAGCAGTACTTC CASSGTGPPYEQYF TRBV6-6 TRBD1 TRBJ2-7 few
TGTGCCAGCAGTGAATGGGCAGGGTCGGGTGAAAAACTGTTTTTT CASSEWAGSGEKLFF TRBV2 - TRBJ1-4 -
TGTGCCAGCAGTTACGAGGGGGCGACGGGAAACACCATATATTTT CASSYEGATGNTIYF TRBV6-5 TRBD1 TRBJ1-3 -
TGCAGCGTTGCTGGAGTCTCTGGAAACACCATATATTTT CSVAGVSGNTIYF TRBV29-1 - TRBJ1-3 few
TGTGCCAGCAGCCTACGGGGGGATCAGCCCCAGCATTTT CASSLRGDQPQHF TRBV3-1/TRBV3-2 - TRBJ1-5 -
TGTGCCAGCAGTCTTCTTCTGGGAGCACGGATGGAGGGCTACACCTTC CASSLLLGARMEGYTF TRBV3-1/TRBV3-2 - TRBJ1-2 few
TGTGCCAGCAGGGTTACGGGGGGTCCTGGAAACACCATATATTTT CASRVTGGPGNTIYF TRBV7-2 - TRBJ1-3 -
TGTGCCAGCAGTTTTTCGGGAATCTACGAGCAGTACTTC CASSFSGIYEQYF TRBV12-3/TRBV12-4 - TRBJ2-7 -
TGTGCCAGCAGCCCGCAGGGGGAAGGGTCTGGCTACACCTTC CASSPQGEGSGYTF TRBV7-9 TRBD1 TRBJ1-2 -
TGTGCCAGCAGTGACTTCTCAGGGGGCGGCTACACCTTC CASSDFSGGGYTF TRBV6-4 TRBD1 TRBJ1-2 once
TGTGCCAGCAGCCCTGGGACAGGGGGCCGTCGAAATGAGCAGTTCTTC CASSPGTGGRRNEQFF TRBV7-2 TRBD1 TRBJ2-1 once
TGCGCCAGCAGCAGACTAAATTTGCCCTACGAGCAGTACTTC CASSRLNLPYEQYF TRBV5-1 - TRBJ2-7 -
TGTGCCAGCAGCCCGGACAGGGGGCTTGGAAACACCATATATTTT CASSPDRGLGNTIYF TRBV7-3 TRBD1 TRBJ1-3 -
TGTGCCAGCAGCTCACCCCCGGGACTCAGCACAGATACGCAGTATTTT CASSSPPGLSTDTQYF TRBV7-2 - TRBJ2-3 -
TGTGCCAGCAGTCCGAGGCAGGGGGGAACGGGCAATCAGCCCCAGCATTTT CASSPRQGGTGNQPQHF TRBV6-6 TRBD1 TRBJ1-5 -
TGCGCCAGCAGCTTGGGGGACAGGGGAGGTTATGGCTACACCTTC CASSLGDRGGYGYTF TRBV5-1 TRBD1 TRBJ1-2 -